This TCR beta chain originates from a study of cytomegalovirus exposure and HLA in healthy donors (dated 2017 in TCRdb). For the wider study: An earlier analysis of approximately 600 of the donors reported roughly 300 Gb of sequence data and some 120 million unique TCR beta sequences from 190 million or so T cells. About 310 gigabases of sequencing data and tens of millions of unique TCR sequences were included in an early release covering roughly 600 HLA-typed donors. The genetic ancestry cluster associated with self-reported Caucasian donors included about four fifths of the 398 genotyped donors. The study aimed to test whether cataloging public T cell receptors could reveal signatures of past pathogen exposure. The study profiled the T cell repertoires of around 700 subjects by immunosequencing and related them to cytomegalovirus serostatus. Along with the 666-subject first cohort, a separate validation cohort of over a hundred different subjects was used. The study combined high-throughput TCR immunosequencing, statistical association of individual TCRs with disease status, and machine learning to predict cytomegalovirus infection status. In a later analysis, previously published TCR beta repertoires from 666 donors were re-analyzed and high-resolution HLA genotyping was added so that TCR occurrence patterns could be studied. In the later analysis, no new phenotypic data were used to find candidate immune exposures; instead, reliance was placed on TCR beta sequences and their occurrence across donors. An earlier analysis of 587 of the donors used high-throughput TCR beta sequencing to judge whether each TCR beta V gene segment behaved as functional or pseudogenic. Donor age, sex, ethnicity and CMV serostatus were compiled alongside the repertoire data. A later genetic analysis took genome-wide SNP genotypes for about three fifths of the roughly 700 donors and used that subset as a discovery cohort. Every repertoire in the discovery cohort had been generated on one and the same sequencing platform. Class I and class II HLA loci were covered by the typing at four-digit resolution. The number of donors typed differed by locus, with 629-630 for A, B, C, DRB1 and DQB1, roughly 520 for DQA1, over 600 for DPA1, and around 450 for DPB1. Roughly 5 DR-DQ haplotypes were handled as single units for association and clustering, since linkage in the cohort was strong. Among about 400 genotyped donors of the cohort, an average of around 240,000 unique TCR beta nucleotide sequences was sequenced per donor, of which about 20% were non-productive. Summary of the overall study and its limitations: The cohort was sequenced for TCR beta chains only, and without alpha or paired-chain data the features that could be detected were limited. A total of 150 to 200 TCR beta chains were listed by the study as associated with cytomegalovirus. Broadly in line with IMGT annotations, most TCR beta V segments showed up in productive rearrangements about 87% or about 30% of the time in an earlier analysis of 450 to 750 of the donors. A later analysis reported that several top co-occurrence clusters appeared linked to parvovirus B19, influenza, CMV and Epstein-Barr virus. A further reported finding was that TCR beta sequences accurately predicted the HLA-A and HLA-B alleles for most subjects in the first cohort. Sequencing depth was assumed to be roughly uniform across donors in the presence/absence analyses, though that assumption may not hold. In a later genetic analysis, a missense DCLRE1C variant was associated with V-gene and J-gene trimming of TCR beta chains, and the association was replicated in an independent cohort. In vitro tests confirmed that a few of the cytomegalovirus-associated TCR beta chains recognize cytomegalovirus antigens. CMV serostatus was the only immune exposure information available for the cohort. In a later genetic analysis, fewer N-insertions in productive TCRs were reported among donors in an Asian-associated ancestry cluster than the roughly 700-donor mean. A cluster of highly shared sequence variants was judged likely to represent a technical artifact of the sequencing pipeline. Because HLA typing was unavailable for some donors at each locus, only the typed subset was used in association tests. Correlated functional status among segregating V segments might be attributable to linkage disequilibrium, but an unknown experimental factor could not be ruled out. At a false discovery rate of 0.05, a later analysis linked under 20,000 TCR beta sequences to specific HLA alleles. According to a later analysis, TCR association rates differed among HLA loci, with DRB1 alleles showing the most associated TCRs and HLA-C alleles showing the fewest. Most TCR sequences were observed very rarely across donors, whereas some public TCRs were present in many individuals. The classifier was reported to diagnose cytomegalovirus status with high specificity and sensitivity in both the original cohort and the validation cohort. A later analysis found that HLA-associated TCR beta chains were more clonally expanded and had lower generation probabilities than equally common non-associated chains. When HLA alleles, especially DR and DQ, strongly co-occurred, attributing TCR associations to individual alleles was difficult. A later analysis found that most CMV-associated TCR beta chains appeared HLA-restricted, with HLA associations seemingly driven largely by CMV exposure. It was suggested by the authors that the approach could potentially be generalized to other disease states and immunological phenotypes. Fewer than 20 rarely observed V segments, including chromosome 9 orphons, were excluded from the earlier analysis of 550 to 700 of the donors because counts were too low.

The cohort was made up of about 610 healthy bone marrow donors. All cohort members were sampled while nominally healthy, although unrecorded immune exposures were likely present. The donor was CMV seronegative and was included in the group of a few hundred seronegative cohort members. A peripheral blood sample was collected from each donor, and TCR beta sequencing was performed on peripheral blood mononuclear cells. The Qiagen DNeasy Blood Extraction Kit was used to extract genomic DNA from the blood cell samples. As to this clone: No cognate antigen has been identified for it. Base qualities are not at hand, and no much larger clone is one base apart.

The library was made by the immunoSEQ multiplex PCR assay. The multiplex PCR relied on a mix of 60 forward primers for TCR Vbeta segments and 13 reverse primers for TCR Jbeta segments. A multiplex PCR assay on genomic DNA amplified the CDR3 region of rearranged TCR beta genes. On the Illumina HiSeq System, the amplified TCR beta libraries were sequenced as 87-base-pair reads. On the study's bioinformatics: Across the 640 or so repertoires, a later analysis counted tens of millions of unique TCR beta chains, some 11 million of which were shared by at least two donors. Raw reads were error-corrected and collapsed into unique sequences with a nearest-neighbor algorithm that merged closely related sequences to remove PCR and sequencing errors. To assign V, D and J gene segments, CDR3 sequences were aligned to IMGT reference sequences. For a sequence to be retained, at least a six-nucleotide match to both a V gene segment and a J gene segment was required. A rearrangement counted as productive if the CDR3 had no stop codons and remained in frame with V and J, and every other rearrangement counted as non-productive. Following IMGT convention, CDR3 was defined as the stretch from the second conserved V-encoded cysteine to the conserved J-encoded phenylalanine. The earlier analysis of 500 to 750 of the donors excluded any sequence lacking an unambiguous match to a single V gene segment. An earlier analysis of 587 of the donors classified V segments as functional when productive rearrangements were above 56.7% and as segregating when the standard deviation between donors was above 5%. To diagnose cytomegalovirus status from the catalog of TCR beta chain sequences, a statistical classification framework was built. A later analysis assigned V and J genes by comparing TCR nucleotide sequences with IMGT/GENE-DB human TR gene sequences. In a later analysis, CDR3 sequences and most-parsimonious VDJ recombination scenarios were assigned using the TCRdist pipeline. A later analysis defined each TCR beta chain by its CDR3 amino acid sequence plus V-gene family, and excluded reads lacking a unique V-gene family. In a later analysis, 500 to 700 highly shared, low-generation-probability nucleotide sequences were removed to address suspected cross-contamination and a sequencing artifact. For each public chain, a later analysis derived a clonal expansion index from normalized ranks of inferred template counts within each repertoire. In a later analysis, generation probabilities were computed with a VDJ recombination model fitted to out-of-frame rearrangements, and the resulting probabilities were checked against IGoR. In a later analysis, TCR-TCR, TCR-HLA and TCR-CMV co-occurrence was scored with hypergeometric tests, and a repertoire-size bias correction was applied to TCR pairs. False discovery rates were estimated in a later analysis by permuting HLA or CMV assignments 20 times. A later analysis grouped co-occurring TCRs with DBSCAN, adding TCRdist sequence similarity when clustering within HLA-allele-positive subsets. Repertoires with fewer than 30,000 or more than 120,000 public chains, plus five repertoires with anomalous nucleotide sharing, were excluded from co-occurrence clustering. This immuneACCESS table, as held by TCRdb, lists in-frame sequences with V and J called but not all clones. Of the missing ones, under half trace to an unresolved V gene in checked studies; the others have no known cause. The DNA gave D and trimming, while V, J and clone size come from that table. This sample has roughly 220,000 clones in its table, and 82% of those were observed once. The biggest ten clones account for less than 3.5% of the sample.

The receptor was derived from a woman in her forties in good health and CMV-seronegative. What was sequenced was PBMCs.

The CDR3 region reads CASSYATGGNTEAFF. Read as DNA, the sequence is TGTGCCAGCAGTTACGCTACAGGGGGAAACACTGAAGCTTTCTTT. This chain is built from TRBV6-5 and TRBJ1-1, and TRBD1 matches 8 of the central bases. CDR1 and CDR2 (MNHEY, SVGAGI) derive from the germline V gene. Compared with germline, V lacks 2 bases and J lacks 2 bases; bases without a gene match: 4. The CDR3 covers 15 residues, taking in both the cysteine and the phenylalanine. The DNA shown is the 45-base CDR3, in frame from base 1.